These 10 T cell receptor beta chains share one sample of origin, sequenced in a study of shared clonotypes between healthy human individuals (dated by TCRdb to about 2020). The library relied on the immunoSEQ multiplex PCR assay. TCRdb stores this immuneACCESS table with in-frame sequences only. Part of the clones is absent; in the studies checked, under half of the shortfall reflects unresolved V genes, and no reason is known for the rest. This sample gives under 1,100,000 clones in total; around 78% of them show up just once. The ten largest clones capture 0.6% to 0.7% of the sample. Input material: memory CD4+ T cells from PBMCs. The cell subset or site label, as the study defines it: CD45RA-negative fraction. The origin of the receptors is a man in his late teens or twenties in good health. Some clones in this sample may be carry-over from other donors' samples.

CDR3 region: CASSNRDRRYEQYF. In DNA form, the CDR3 reads TGTGCCAGCAGTAACCGGGACAGGAGGTACGAGCAGTACTTC. V is TRBV28 and J is TRBJ2-7, with 8 bases lining up with TRBD1. The length of the CDR3 is 14 residues. Trimming removed 5 bases from V and 4 bases from J; junction bases left unmatched: 7. Germline V gene data show CDR1 as MDHEN and CDR2 as SYDVKM.

The chain employs TRBV19 and TRBJ1-5, with D possibly being TRBD1 (5 bases). In germline, CDR1 is LNHDA, CDR2 SQIVND (reference sequence). There are 14 residues in the CDR3. V lost 6 bases, J lost 2 bases, and 11 bases lay in between. Written as DNA, the CDR3 is TGTGCCAGTAGGTGGGACGGCCGCAATCAGCCCCAGCATTTT. Translating it yields CASRWDGRNQPQHF. The full variable domain, its missing parts supplied by reference TRBV19 and TRBJ1-5, is DGGITQSPKYLFRKEGQNVTLSCEQNLNHDAMYWYRQDPGQGLRLIYYSQIVNDFQKGDIAEGYSVSREKKESFPLTVTSAQKNPTAFYLCASRWDGRNQPQHFGDGTRLSIL.

This rearrangement joins TRBV9 to TRBJ2-1, with D possibly being TRBD2 (5 bases). Trimming stripped 4 bases from V and 0 bases from J, with 14 bases between. The CDR3 consists of 16 residues. The germline V gene encodes CDR1 SGDLS and CDR2 YYNGEE. The CDR3 DNA sequence: TGTGCCAGCAGCCCCCGGAGGCTACCCTCCTACAATGAGCAGTTCTTC. Protein: CASSPRRLPSYNEQFF.

This clone occurred a few times. This same CDR3 is encoded by further DNA sequences in the sample. The rearrangement uses TRBV9 and TRBJ1-1; D gene ambiguous. Trimming removed 0 bases from V and 1 base from J, with 4 bases in between. CDR3 length: 13 amino acids. The germline V gene has CDR1 SGDLS and CDR2 YYNGEE. In DNA form, the CDR3 reads TGTGCCAGCAGCGTAGAACAGAACACTGAAGCTTTCTTT. Encoded protein: CASSVEQNTEAFF.

V usage is TRBV28 and J usage is TRBJ2-2; TRBD1 aligns across 10 bases. The CDR3 is 15 amino acids. CDR1 is MDHEN, CDR2 SYDVKM, per germline. With V trimmed by 5 bases and J by 3 bases, 3 bases remained unmatched. CDR3 in DNA: TGTGCCAGCAGTATCGGGACAGGGGACACCGGGGAGCTGTTTTTT. It translates to CASSIGTGDTGELFF.

This clone appeared a single time. V usage is TRBV9 and J usage is TRBJ1-2, with a tentative D call TRBD1 (6 bases). This CDR3 region has 15 residues. Germline loops: CDR1 SGDLS, CDR2 YYNGEE. The V end was cut by 2 bases, the J end by 5 bases, with 16 bases between. In nucleotides, the CDR3 is TGTGCCAGCAGCGTCTCCTTCACAGGGCCATATGGCTACACCTTC. Amino acids: CASSVSFTGPYGYTF. The full variable domain, in which reference TRBV9 and TRBJ1-2 provide the parts outside the CDR3, is DSGVTQTPKHLITATGQRVTLRCSPRSGDLSVYWYQQSLDQGLQFLIQYYNGEERAKGNILERFSAQQFPDLHSELNLSSLELGDSALYFCASSVSFTGPYGYTFGSGTRLTVV.

The chain joins TRBV5-5 to TRBJ2-5; D is unresolved. The germline gives CDR1 SGHKS, CDR2 YYEKEE (reference sequence). Trimming took off 6 bases at V and 5 bases at J, with 11 bases between the two ends. The CDR3 is 12 residues long. CDR3: CASTSFGETQYF. In nucleotides, the CDR3 is TGTGCCAGCACCTCATTTGGGGAGACCCAGTACTTC.

The chain is built from TRBV9 and TRBJ1-4; unclear D gene. Germline V CDR1 and CDR2: SGDLS, YYNGEE. This CDR3 comprises 14 residues. V lost 3 bases and J 0 bases, leaving 6 bases between the germline ends. CDR3: CASSGDATNEKLFF. The CDR3 region has the DNA TGTGCCAGCAGCGGAGATGCAACTAATGAAAAACTGTTTTTT.

The genes are TRBV7-2 and TRBJ2-3; the D gene is possibly TRBD2 (5 bases). The length of the CDR3 is 14 residues. Germline V lookup: CDR1 SGHTA, CDR2 FQGNSA. With 8 bases removed from V and 1 base from J, the gap between germline ends came to 13 bases. The CDR3 DNA is TGTGCCAGCGCAACGGGATCCGGCACAGATACGCAGTATTTT. This encodes CASATGSGTDTQYF. Combining the CDR3 with reference TRBV7-2 and TRBJ2-3 gives the whole variable domain GAGVSQSPSNKVTEKGKDVELRCDPISGHTALYWYRQSLGQGLEFLIYFQGNSAPDKSGLPSDRFSAERTGGSVSTLTIQRTQQEDSAVYLCASATGSGTDTQYFGPGTRLTVL.

V and J are TRBV5-4 and TRBJ2-1; D perhaps matches TRBD2 (6 bases). The germline CDR1 and CDR2 sequences are SGHNT and YYREEE (reference sequence). V shed 3 bases and J shed 5 bases, with 21 bases lying between them. The CDR3 has 17 amino acids. CDR3 sequence (DNA): TGTGCCAGCAGCTCCGGTGGTCCGGGAGTTGCCCACAATGAGCAGTTCTTC. Amino acids: CASSSGGPGVAHNEQFF.